This TCR beta chain stems from a study of immune evolution from preneoplasia to lung adenocarcinoma. General study findings and limits: Top clone share appeared to fall from AAH through AIS, MIA, adenocarcinoma.

The CDR3 contains 19 residues. The trim removed 0 bases at V and 6 bases at J, leaving 14 bases unmatched. In germline, CDR1 is SGHAT, CDR2 FQNNGV. Generated by immunoSEQ multiplex PCR, the TCRdb table keeps only in-frame clones and is missing some. This table holds under 9,000 clones, 74% found once. Concerning this clone: The target antigen is unknown.

The chain couples TRBV11-2 to TRBJ2-1, with TRBD2 matching 10 bases. The receptor's source is an older donor with lung adenocarcinoma. Some clones in this sample may be carry-over from other donors' samples. Sequencing used FFPE atypical adenomatous hyperplasia tissue from the lung. Noted subset: atypical adenomatous hyperplasia (AAH), lung preneoplasia. The CDR3 bases are TGTGCCAGCAGCTTAGAGGCTAGCGGGAGCCCTGGAAGGGGCAATGAGCAGTTCTTC. It specifies CASSLEASGSPGRGNEQFF. Full variable domain (outside the CDR3, taken from reference TRBV11-2 and TRBJ2-1): EAGVAQSPRYKIIEKRQSVAFWCNPISGHATLYWYQQILGQGPKLLIQFQNNGVVDDSQLPKDRFSAERLKGVDSTLKIQPAKLEDSAVYLCASSLEASGSPGRGNEQFFGPGTRLTVL.